The source of this T cell receptor (beta chain) is a study of blood T cell repertoires in COVID-19. Clones were sequenced by immunoSEQ multiplex PCR, and TCRdb holds only the in-frame ones, with some missing. The sample includes over 50,000 clones, 85% to 90% of them seen just once. This CDR3 is built from 14 residues. This clonotype was obtained from a human donor in a cohort sampled during active COVID-19. The sample was peripheral blood. The chain joins TRBV12-1 to TRBJ2-7; TRBD2, as called in the table, went unchecked against the DNA. TRBV12-1 represents a pseudogene. The CDR3 sequence is CASSLSGIYYEQYF. Here the CDR3 DNA reads TGTGCCAGCAGCTTATCCGGGATCTACTACGAGCAGTACTTC.